This T cell receptor (beta chain) was profiled in a study of neoadjuvant anti-PD-1 for oral cavity cancer. This CDR3 is 16 amino acids long. V lost 3 bases and J lost 0, with 12 bases in between. Germline loops: CDR1 LNHDA, CDR2 SQIVND (reference sequence). Time point meaning: after neoadjuvant nivolumab, at surgical resection. TCRdb's table, derived via immunoSEQ multiplex PCR, lists solely in-frame clones and lacks some. The table shows 11,000 to 15,000 clones, with around 70% occurring only once. The chain carries TRBV19 and TRBJ1-5; maybe TRBD1 (5 bases). The TCR sequence derives from a person aged 35 to 85 with oral cavity squamous cell carcinoma. The input for sequencing was PBMCs, taken after nivolumab (anti-PD-1) treatment. CDR3 loop: CASSIGAAYSNQPQHF. CDR3 nucleotide sequence: TGTGCCAGTAGTATCGGGGCAGCTTATAGCAATCAGCCCCAGCATTTT.